The 9 T cell receptor beta chains in this list originate from one sample, sequenced in a study of beta chain features in type 1 diabetes. The authors reverse transcribed all of the isolated RNA, so sequencing captured expressed TCRB transcripts. TCRdb's copy holds only in-frame clones and misses some; the assay was immunoSEQ multiplex PCR. The sample has about 700,000 clones, around 15% seen once; the top ten hold roughly 0.022%. These receptors lack a known antigen. Findings and limits, study-wide: When Type 1 diabetes patients were examined, their TCRB CDR3s proved moderately but significantly shorter in all four CD4+ subsets.

Sequencing was carried out using naive CD4+ T cells from blood. The receptors were sampled from a man between 18 and 35 years old with type 1 diabetes.

This clone is a singleton in its sample. The chain has TRBV9 and TRBJ1-1; D unresolved. Germline-derived CDR1 and CDR2 are SGDLS and YYNGEE. This CDR3 comprises 13 residues. Trimming cost V 0 bases and J 11 bases, with 14 bases left between them. The CDR3 sequence: CASSVEVERGAFF. For the CDR3, the DNA is TGTGCCAGCAGCGTAGAAGTGGAGCGGGGTGCTTTCTTT.

This chain links TRBV9 with TRBJ2-5; D perhaps matches TRBD2 (6 bases). Trimming shortened V by 1 base and J by 2 bases, and 9 bases separated the two germline ends. The CDR3 consists of 14 residues. Germline V lookup: CDR1 SGDLS, CDR2 YYNGEE. CDR3 loop: CASSVTREQETQYF. CDR3 sequence (DNA): TGTGCCAGCAGCGTAACCCGGGAGCAAGAGACCCAGTACTTC.

This clone has a handful of counts. This chain joins TRBV5-1 and TRBJ1-1; D possibly corresponds to TRBD1 (6 bases). This CDR3 is 16 amino acids long. The germline V and J ends were trimmed by 1 base and 0 bases, with 13 bases remaining between them. The germline gives CDR1 SGHRS, CDR2 YFSETQ. CDR3 sequence reads: CASSLLGGGMNTEAFF. The DNA of the CDR3 is TGCGCCAGCAGCTTGTTAGGCGGGGGCATGAACACTGAAGCTTTCTTT.

This chain joins TRBV10-3 and TRBJ2-1; 7 bases match TRBD2. The CDR3 is 15 residues long. J lost 3 bases, V lost 8 bases, and 10 bases had no gene match. The germline CDR1 and CDR2 sequences are ENHRY and SYGVKD. The CDR3 spells CAIRKSSGYYNEQFF. CDR3 coding DNA: TGTGCCATCCGTAAGTCTAGCGGTTACTACAATGAGCAGTTCTTC.

Worth noting for this clone: Other DNA sequences in this specimen translate into the identical CDR3. The V call is TRBV18, the J call TRBJ1-2; TRBD1 is a possible D gene (5 bases). Looked up from germline, CDR1 is KGHSH and CDR2 is LQKENI. The V end was cut by 0 bases, the J end by 3 bases, with 5 bases between. CDR3 size: 13 residues. The CDR3 protein is CASSPPGDYGYTF. CDR3 sequence (DNA): TGTGCCAGCTCACCACCGGGGGACTATGGCTACACCTTC.

V gene TRBV7-8 combines with J gene TRBJ2-5, with D unresolved. The DNA matches TRBJ2-7 better at its end, which makes the J call doubtful. Germline-derived CDR1 and CDR2 are SGHVS and FQNEAQ. The CDR3 is made up of 14 amino acids. Here the CDR3 reads CASSLEGLSYEQYF. The CDR3 DNA is TGTGCCAGCAGCTTAGAGGGCCTTTCCTACGAGCAGTACTTC.

The chain couples TRBV10-3 to TRBJ1-2, with D unclear. The V and J ends lost 11 bases and 9 bases respectively, with 7 bases between them. This CDR3 has 8 residues. Germline V CDR1 and CDR2: ENHRY, SYGVKD. CDR3 loop: CAPPCYTF. Here the CDR3 DNA reads TGTGCCCCCCCATGCTACACCTTC.

This clone was picked up a small number of times. The genes are TRBV30 and TRBJ1-3; D gene uncertain. CDR3 length: 13 residues. Germline V gene data show CDR1 as GTSNPN and CDR2 as SVGIG (reference sequence). The V and J ends lost 3 bases and 0 bases respectively, with 6 bases between them. CDR3 residues: CAWRHLSGNTIYF. CDR3 in DNA: TGTGCCTGGAGGCATCTCTCTGGAAACACCATATATTTT.

The V and J genes are TRBV5-1 and TRBJ1-3, with unresolved D. This CDR3 is 16 amino acids long. Germline CDR1 and CDR2: SGHRS and YFSETQ. V lost 0 bases and J 5 bases, leaving 15 bases between the germline ends. DNA for the CDR3: TGCGCCAGCAGCTTGGGGGTGTTTACAACTAGAAACACCATATATTTT. Protein sequence: CASSLGVFTTRNTIYF.